A selection of T cell receptor beta chains follows, all from one sample in a study of T cell responses to AZD1222 COVID-19 vaccine. The repertoire was sequenced with immunoSEQ multiplex PCR; TCRdb's copy has only in-frame clones and lacks some. The table has roughly 120,000 clones, 87% seen once. Sample: peripheral blood, taken on day 0 of AZD1222 vaccination. Every receptor here comes from an adult in good health. The CDR3 runs from the conserved cysteine through the conserved F or W. The D gene is left open where the match is weak. Not every row has a clone size; where given, it reads once, few, many or a size class.

TRBV28	.	.	TRBJ2-2	TGTGCCAGCAGTTTATCCGGGGAAATACGGGAGCTGTTTTTT	CASSLSGEIRELFF
TRBV9	.	.	TRBJ2-7	TGTGCCAGCAGCGTAGCTACAGGCCCCTACGAGCAGTACTTC	CASSVATGPYEQYF
TRBV6-5	few	.	TRBJ1-2	TGTGCCAGCTTAAACAGGCAAAGCTATGGCTACACCTTC	CASLNRQSYGYTF
TRBV5-1	few	TRBD2	TRBJ2-3	TGCGCCAGCAGCTTGGAAACTTGGACTAGCGGGAGGGATGATACGCAGTATTTT	CASSLETWTSGRDDTQYF
TRBV6-5	.	.	TRBJ2-5	TGTGCCTGCAGTCCAACCACCCAAGAGACCCAGTACTTC	CACSPTTQETQYF
TRBV30	.	.	TRBJ1-4	TGTGCCTGGACACAGGGACATGCAACTAATGAAAAACTGTTTTTT	CAWTQGHATNEKLFF
TRBV7-3	many	.	TRBJ2-7	TGTGCCAGCAGCTTAACCGGGGCGAGCGAGCAGTACTTC	CASSLTGASEQYF
TRBV12-3/TRBV12-4	.	.	TRBJ2-4	TGTGCCAGCAGTCTCGGGGTCGAAAACATTCAGTACTTC	CASSLGVENIQYF
TRBV5-1	.	.	TRBJ2-1	TGCGCCAGCAGCGCGGCGGTCGTTGGGAATGAGCAGTTCTTC	CASSAAVVGNEQFF
TRBV6-2/TRBV6-3	.	TRBD2	TRBJ2-7	TGTGCCAGCAGTTACCTGACTCGGGGGGGGAGAACCTACGAGCAGTACTTC	CASSYLTRGGRTYEQYF
TRBV18	.	.	TRBJ2-5	TGTGCCAGCTCACCAAATCAGCAAGAGACCCAGTACTTC	CASSPNQQETQYF
TRBV19	.	.	TRBJ1-2	TGTGCCAGTAACCGAGCCACCAGCTATGGCTACACCTTC	CASNRATSYGYTF
TRBV5-4	.	TRBD2	TRBJ2-3	TGTGCCAGCAGCCGAGGGACTAGCGGGAGGATAGATACGCAGTATTTT	CASSRGTSGRIDTQYF
TRBV14	.	TRBD1	TRBJ1-2	TGTGCCAGCAGCCAGCAGGGGGTGGATGGCTACACCTTC	CASSQQGVDGYTF
TRBV4-2	.	TRBD2	TRBJ2-3	TGTGCCAGCAGCCAAGATGGGACTAGCGGGAGCACAGATACGCAGTATTTT	CASSQDGTSGSTDTQYF
TRBV19	.	.	TRBJ2-7	TGTGCCAGTAGTAAATGGGGCGCGAGCTACGAGCAGTACTTC	CASSKWGASYEQYF
TRBV7-8	.	TRBD1	TRBJ2-3	TGTGCCAGCAGCCTCACACGGACAGGGGGCCGCGCAGATACGCAGTATTTT	CASSLTRTGGRADTQYF
TRBV5-4	.	TRBD2	TRBJ2-1	TGTGCCAGCACCTCAATGACTAGCGGGGGTACCTCCTACAATGAGCAGTTCTTC	CASTSMTSGGTSYNEQFF
TRBV14	.	.	TRBJ1-1	TGTGCCAGCAGCCGAACAGTATTAGACACTGAAGCTTTCTTT	CASSRTVLDTEAFF
TRBV27	.	.	TRBJ2-4	TGTGCCAGCAGTGTCCGGGCCAAAAACATTCAGTACTTC	CASSVRAKNIQYF
TRBV24-1	.	.	TRBJ1-5	TGTGCCACCAGCCGGGAGGCCAATCAGCCCCAGCATTTT	CATSREANQPQHF
TRBV19	.	.	TRBJ2-7	TGTGCCAGTAGTATAGGTCCCCAGGACGAGCAGTACTTC	CASSIGPQDEQYF
TRBV29-1	.	TRBD1	TRBJ1-1	TGCAGCACAAGGACAGGGTATGACACTGAAGCTTTCTTT	CSTRTGYDTEAFF
TRBV4-2	.	TRBD1	TRBJ2-5	TGTGCCAGCAGCAAGTCGACAGGGGAGATGGAGACCCAGTACTTC	CASSKSTGEMETQYF
TRBV19	once	TRBD2	TRBJ2-2	TGTGCCAGTCGTCGGGATAGCGGGGGGGTTCAAAACACCGGGGAGCTGTTTTTT	CASRRDSGGVQNTGELFF
TRBV5-8	.	.	TRBJ1-4	TGTGCCAGCAGCCCCCTGAGGGGCGCGGTTGAAAAACTGTTTTTT	CASSPLRGAVEKLFF
TRBV11-2	.	.	TRBJ1-1	TGTGCCAGCAGCCCTACCGGGACAAGGGGAGCTTTCTTT	CASSPTGTRGAFF
TRBV7-2	.	TRBD2	TRBJ2-7	TGTGCCAGCAGCTTAGCTAGCGGGGGGGCCGAGATCGAGCAGTACTTC	CASSLASGGAEIEQYF
TRBV28	.	TRBD1	TRBJ1-1	TGTGCCAGCAGTTCACAGGGGGCACCCACTGAAGCTTTCTTT	CASSSQGAPTEAFF
TRBV29-1	.	.	TRBJ2-7	TGCAGCGCCCTTAAGGGGAGTTACGAGCAGTACTTC	CSALKGSYEQYF
TRBV27	few	.	TRBJ1-1	TGTGCCAGCAGTTCCGGGACGTGGGCGCGGGATGAAGCTTTCTTT	CASSSGTWARDEAFF
TRBV6-5	.	.	TRBJ2-7	TGTGCCAGCAGTCCCCGGGGGACCTACGAGCAGTACTTC	CASSPRGTYEQYF
TRBV7-8	few	.	TRBJ2-7	TGTGCCAGCAGCCGAGGGCAGGCCCTCTACGAGCAGTACTTC	CASSRGQALYEQYF
TRBV6-2/TRBV6-3	once	TRBD2	TRBJ2-1	TGTGCCAGCAGTTACTACGGTCTAGCGGGGGGGGACAATGAGCAGTTCTTC	CASSYYGLAGGDNEQFF
TRBV5-1	.	TRBD1	TRBJ1-2	TGCGCCAGCAGCTCCGGACAGGGGAACTATGGCTACACCTTC	CASSSGQGNYGYTF
TRBV28	.	.	TRBJ1-4	TGTGCCAGCAGTCGCCCTGGACAGCACCGGGAAAAACTGTTTTTT	CASSRPGQHREKLFF
TRBV30	.	TRBD1	TRBJ1-2	TGTGCCTGGAGTGACACCGGGACAGATGGCTACACCTTC	CAWSDTGTDGYTF